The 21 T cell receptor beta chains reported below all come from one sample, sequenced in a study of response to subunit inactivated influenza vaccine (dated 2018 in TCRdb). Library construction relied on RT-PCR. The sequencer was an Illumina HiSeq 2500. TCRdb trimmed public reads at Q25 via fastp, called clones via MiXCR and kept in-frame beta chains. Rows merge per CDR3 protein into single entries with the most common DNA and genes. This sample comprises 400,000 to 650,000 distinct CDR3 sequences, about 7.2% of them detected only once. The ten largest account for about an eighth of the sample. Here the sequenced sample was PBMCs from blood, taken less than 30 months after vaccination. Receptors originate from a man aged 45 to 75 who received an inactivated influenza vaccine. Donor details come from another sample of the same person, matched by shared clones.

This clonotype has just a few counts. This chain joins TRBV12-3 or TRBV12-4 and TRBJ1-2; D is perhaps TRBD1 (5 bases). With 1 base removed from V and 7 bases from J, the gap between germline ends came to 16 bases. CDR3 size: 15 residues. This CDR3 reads CASSLGGSRRGGYTF. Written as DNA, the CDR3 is TGTGCCAGCAGTTTAGGCGGCTCAAGGAGGGGTGGCTACACCTTC.

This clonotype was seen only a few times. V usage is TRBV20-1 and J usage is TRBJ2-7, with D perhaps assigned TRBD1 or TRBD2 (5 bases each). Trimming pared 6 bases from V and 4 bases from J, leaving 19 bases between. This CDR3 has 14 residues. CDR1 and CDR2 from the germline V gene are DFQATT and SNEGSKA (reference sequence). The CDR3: CSAHSPRGDYEQYF. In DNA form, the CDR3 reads TGCAGTGCCCACTCCCCCAGAGGGGATTACGAGCAGTACTTC.

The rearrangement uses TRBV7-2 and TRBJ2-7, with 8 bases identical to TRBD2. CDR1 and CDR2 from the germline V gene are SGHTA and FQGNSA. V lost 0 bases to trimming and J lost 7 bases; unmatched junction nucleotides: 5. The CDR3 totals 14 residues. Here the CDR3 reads CASSLARGAWEQYF. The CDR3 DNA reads TGTGCCAGCAGCTTAGCGCGGGGGGCATGGGAGCAGTACTTC.

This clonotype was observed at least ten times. Here the CDR3 DNA reads TGTGCCAGCAGCCAAGATTTAGCCCGGTACCAAGAGACCCAGTACTTC. Its protein product is CASSQDLARYQETQYF. This chain connects TRBV4-2 to TRBJ2-5; no definite D call. The V gene lost 0 bases and the J gene lost 0 bases, with 11 bases spanning the gap. The CDR3 runs 16 residues. Germline CDR1 is LGHNA and CDR2 is YNFKEQ.

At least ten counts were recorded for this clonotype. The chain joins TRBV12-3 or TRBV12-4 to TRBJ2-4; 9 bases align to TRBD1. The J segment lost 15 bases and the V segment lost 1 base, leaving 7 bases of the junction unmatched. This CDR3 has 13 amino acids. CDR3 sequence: CASSLDRTGVRYF. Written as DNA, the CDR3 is TGTGCCAGCAGTTTAGACCGGACAGGGGTTCGGTACTTC.

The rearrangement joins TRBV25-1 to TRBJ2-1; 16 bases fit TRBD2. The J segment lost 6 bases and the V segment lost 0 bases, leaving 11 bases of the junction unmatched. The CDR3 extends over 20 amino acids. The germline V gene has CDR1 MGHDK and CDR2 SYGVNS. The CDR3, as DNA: TGTGCCAGCAGTGAATATGGCCCCGGGACTAGCGGGAGGGCATTCAATGAGCAGTTCTTC. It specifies CASSEYGPGTSGRAFNEQFF.

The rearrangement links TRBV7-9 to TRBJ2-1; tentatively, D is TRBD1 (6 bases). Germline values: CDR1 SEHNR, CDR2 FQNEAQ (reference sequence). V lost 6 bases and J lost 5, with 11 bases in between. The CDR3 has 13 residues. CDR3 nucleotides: TGTGCCAGCAGTTCCCGGGACAACAATGAGCAGTTCTTC. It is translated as CASSSRDNNEQFF.

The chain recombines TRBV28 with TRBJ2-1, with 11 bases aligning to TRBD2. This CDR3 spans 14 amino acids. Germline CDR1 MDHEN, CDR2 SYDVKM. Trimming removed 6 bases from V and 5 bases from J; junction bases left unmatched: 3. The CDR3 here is CASRPSGRNNEQFF. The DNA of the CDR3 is TGTGCCAGCAGACCTAGCGGGAGGAACAATGAGCAGTTCTTC. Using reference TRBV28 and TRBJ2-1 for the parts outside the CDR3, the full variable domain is DVKVTQSSRYLVKRTGEKVFLECVQDMDHENMFWYRQDPGLGLRLIYFSYDVKMKEKGDIPEGYSVSREKKERFSLILESASTNQTSMYLCASRPSGRNNEQFFGPGTRLTVL.

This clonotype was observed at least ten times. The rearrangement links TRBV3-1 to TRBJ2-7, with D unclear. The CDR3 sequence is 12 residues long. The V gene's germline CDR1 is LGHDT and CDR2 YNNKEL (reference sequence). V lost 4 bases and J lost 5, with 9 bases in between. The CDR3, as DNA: TGTGCCAGCAGCCGCAGGTCAAACGAGCAGTACTTC. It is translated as CASSRRSNEQYF.

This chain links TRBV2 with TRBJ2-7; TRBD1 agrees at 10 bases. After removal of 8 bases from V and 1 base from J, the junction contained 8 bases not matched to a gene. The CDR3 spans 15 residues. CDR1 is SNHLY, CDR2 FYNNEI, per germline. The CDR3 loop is CASGNRDRGSYEQYF. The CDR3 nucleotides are TGTGCCAGCGGTAACCGGGACAGGGGTTCCTACGAGCAGTACTTC. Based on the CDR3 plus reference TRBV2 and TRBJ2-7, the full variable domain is EPEVTQTPSHQVTQMGQEVILRCVPISNHLYFYWYRQILGQKVEFLVSFYNNEISEKSEIFDDQFSVERPDGSNFTLKIRSTKLEDSAMYFCASGNRDRGSYEQYFGPGTRLTVT.

CDR3 in amino acids: CASSIGQIGSGNTIYF. CDR3 DNA sequence: TGCGCCAGCAGCATTGGACAGATTGGCTCTGGAAACACCATATATTTT. The chain recombines TRBV5-1 with TRBJ1-3, with D possibly being TRBD1 (6 bases). The CDR3 covers 16 residues. Germline CDR1 is SGHRS and CDR2 is YFSETQ. Between the trimmed V and J ends, which lost 4 bases and 0 bases, there was a span of 14 bases.

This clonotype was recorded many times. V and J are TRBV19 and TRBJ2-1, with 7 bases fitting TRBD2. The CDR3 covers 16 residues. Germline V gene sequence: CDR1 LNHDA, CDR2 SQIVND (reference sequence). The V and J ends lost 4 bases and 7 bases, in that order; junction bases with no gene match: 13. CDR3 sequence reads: CASSRPLAGDFNEQFF. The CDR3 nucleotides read TGTGCCAGTAGTAGACCGCTGGCGGGAGATTTTAATGAGCAGTTCTTC.

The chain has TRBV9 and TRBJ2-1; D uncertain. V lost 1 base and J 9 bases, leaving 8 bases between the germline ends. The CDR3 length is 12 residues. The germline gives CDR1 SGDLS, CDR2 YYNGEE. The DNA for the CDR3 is TGTGCCAGCAGCGTATTGGGCGGTGAGCAGTTCTTC. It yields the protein CASSVLGGEQFF.

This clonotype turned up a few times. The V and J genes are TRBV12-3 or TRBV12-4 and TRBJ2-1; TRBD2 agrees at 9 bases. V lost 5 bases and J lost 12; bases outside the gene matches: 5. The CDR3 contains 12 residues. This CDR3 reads CASSPSGTRQFF. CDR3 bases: TGTGCCAGCAGTCCTAGCGGGACGAGGCAGTTCTTC.

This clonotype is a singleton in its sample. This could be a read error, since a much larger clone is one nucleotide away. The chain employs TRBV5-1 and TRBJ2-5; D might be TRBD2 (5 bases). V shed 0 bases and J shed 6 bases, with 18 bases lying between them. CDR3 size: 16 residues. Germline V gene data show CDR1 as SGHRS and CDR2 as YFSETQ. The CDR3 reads CASSLGGSGNQKTQYF. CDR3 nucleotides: TGCGCCAGCAGCTTGGGTGGTTCGGGAAATCAAAAGACCCAGTACTTC.

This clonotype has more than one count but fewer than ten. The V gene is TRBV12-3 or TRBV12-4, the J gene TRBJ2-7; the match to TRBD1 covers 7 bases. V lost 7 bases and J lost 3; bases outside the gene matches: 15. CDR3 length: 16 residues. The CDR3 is CASTQEGAPGLYEQYF. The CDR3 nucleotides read TGTGCCAGCACCCAAGAGGGGGCTCCGGGCCTCTACGAGCAGTACTTC.

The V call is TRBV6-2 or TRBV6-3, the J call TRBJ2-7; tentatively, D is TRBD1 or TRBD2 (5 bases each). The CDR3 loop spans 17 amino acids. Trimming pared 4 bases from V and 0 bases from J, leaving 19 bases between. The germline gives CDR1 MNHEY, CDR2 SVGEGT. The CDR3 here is CASSWGTGGGGSYEQYF. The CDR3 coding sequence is TGTGCCAGCAGTTGGGGCACCGGCGGTGGGGGCTCCTACGAGCAGTACTTC.

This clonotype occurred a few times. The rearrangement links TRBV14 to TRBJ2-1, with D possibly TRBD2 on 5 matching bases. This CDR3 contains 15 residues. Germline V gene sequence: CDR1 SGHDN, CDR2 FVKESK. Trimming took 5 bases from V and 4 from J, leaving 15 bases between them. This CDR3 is CASSGRGGRYNEQFF. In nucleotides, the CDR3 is TGTGCCAGCAGCGGAAGAGGAGGAAGATACAATGAGCAGTTCTTC.

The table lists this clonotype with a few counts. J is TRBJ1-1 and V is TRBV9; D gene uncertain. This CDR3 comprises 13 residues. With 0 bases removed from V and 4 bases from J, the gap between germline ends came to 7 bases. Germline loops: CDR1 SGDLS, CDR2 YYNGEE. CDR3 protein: CASSVGMGTEAFF. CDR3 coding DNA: TGTGCCAGCAGCGTAGGCATGGGCACTGAAGCTTTCTTT.

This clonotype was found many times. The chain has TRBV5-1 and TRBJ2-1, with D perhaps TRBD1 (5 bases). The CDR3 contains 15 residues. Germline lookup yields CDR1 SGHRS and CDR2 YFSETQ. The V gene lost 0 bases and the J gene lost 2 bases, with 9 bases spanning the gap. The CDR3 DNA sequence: TGCGCCAGCAGCTTGGAGGGGATCCCCTACAATGAGCAGTTCTTC. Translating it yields CASSLEGIPYNEQFF.

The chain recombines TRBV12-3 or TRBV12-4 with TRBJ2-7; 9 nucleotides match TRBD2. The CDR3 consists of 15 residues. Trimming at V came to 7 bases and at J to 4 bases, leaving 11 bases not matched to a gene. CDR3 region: CASTRRASGAYEQYF. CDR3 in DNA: TGTGCCAGCACCCGTCGGGCTAGCGGGGCGTACGAGCAGTACTTC.